This is a list of T cell receptor beta chains from one sample in a study of T cells in tumors after PD-1 blockade. The repertoire was sequenced with immunoSEQ multiplex PCR; TCRdb's copy has only in-frame clones and lacks some. The sample holds over 10,000 clones, 60% to 70% seen once. The source was tumor tissue, collected before anti-PD-1 treatment. These receptors came from a human donor with basal cell carcinoma. The CDR3 runs from the conserved cysteine through the conserved F or W. The order of the fields is clone size, D gene, V gene, J gene, CDR3 protein, CDR3 DNA. D genes are given only for firm matches. Expanded clones are given a class, and other clones once, few, many or no size at all.

.,.,TRBV7-3,TRBJ1-6,CASSLGRVGSPLHF,TGTGCCAGCAGCTTAGGCAGGGTCGGATCACCCCTCCACTTT
.,TRBD2,TRBV28,TRBJ2-7,CASRGRSGRATYEQYF,TGTGCCAGCAGGGGAAGAAGCGGGAGGGCGACTTACGAGCAGTACTTC
.,.,TRBV12-3/TRBV12-4,TRBJ1-5,CASSLADFTPQHF,TGTGCCAGCAGTTTAGCGGATTTCACGCCCCAGCATTTT
.,.,TRBV5-1,TRBJ1-1,CVSSVSVGLFTEAFF,TGCGTCAGCAGCGTCAGCGTAGGGTTATTCACTGAAGCTTTCTTT
.,.,TRBV4-1,TRBJ2-7,CASSQEPVKSYEQYF,TGCGCCAGCAGCCAAGAACCCGTAAAATCCTACGAGCAGTACTTC
.,TRBD2,TRBV11-3,TRBJ2-1,CASSPLRLAGVGNEQFF,TGTGCCAGCAGCCCACTCCGACTAGCGGGAGTCGGCAATGAGCAGTTCTTC
.,.,TRBV28,TRBJ1-5,CASSLSVAFSNQPQHF,TGTGCCAGCAGTTTATCGGTGGCGTTTAGCAATCAGCCCCAGCATTTT
.,TRBD2,TRBV7-2,TRBJ2-5,CASNRLAGDQETQYF,TGTGCCAGCAACCGACTAGCGGGTGATCAAGAGACCCAGTACTTC
few,.,TRBV30,TRBJ1-1,CAWSGQWNTEAFF,TGTGCCTGGAGCGGACAGTGGAACACTGAAGCTTTCTTT
.,.,TRBV9,TRBJ2-7,CASSATINSEQYF,TGTGCCAGCAGCGCCACCATAAACAGCGAGCAGTACTTC
.,TRBD1,TRBV19,TRBJ2-7,CASSPTGVYEQYF,TGTGCCAGTAGTCCTACAGGGGTATACGAGCAGTACTTC
.,TRBD1,TRBV13,TRBJ2-2,CASSLVRGRGTGELFF,TGTGCCAGCAGCTTAGTCAGGGGGCGCGGCACCGGGGAGCTGTTTTTT
few,.,TRBV6-5,TRBJ1-1,CASSTMGGTEAFF,TGTGCCAGCAGTACAATGGGGGGGACTGAAGCTTTCTTT